Sequencing of this T cell receptor (beta chain) was carried out in a study of brain T cells in children with intractable seizures. Study results and limitations: Pre-surgery blood may have been undersampled, hiding some clones. Viral specificity was inferred only from CDR3 similarity; HCMV serostatus was unknown.

Sequencing was performed with immunoSEQ multiplex PCR; in TCRdb, only in-frame clones are kept and a portion is missing. The table includes around 100,000 clones, approximately 94% detected once. Comments on this clone: Its antigen is undetermined.

The sequenced cases were selected for having the highest brain T cell transcript signatures. Patients received at least one anti-epileptic drug before surgery. The V gene's germline CDR1 is SGHRS and CDR2 YFSETQ. The CDR3 loop spans 11 amino acids. The germline V and J ends were trimmed by 4 bases and 5 bases, with 7 bases remaining between them. The specimen was peripheral blood, collected at surgery. This receptor was taken from a boy under three years old with hemimegalencephaly and intractable seizures. The chain recombines TRBV5-1 with TRBJ2-7; D is uncertain. CDR3 protein: CASSRADEQYF. CDR3 nucleotides: TGCGCCAGCAGCCGGGCAGACGAGCAGTACTTC. Drawing the rest from reference TRBV5-1 and TRBJ2-7, the complete variable domain is KAGVTQTPRYLIKTRGQQVTLSCSPISGHRSVSWYQQTPGQGLQFLFEYFSETQRNKGNFPGRFSGRQFSNSRSEMNVSTLELGDSALYLCASSRADEQYFGPGTRLTVT.